The T cell receptor (beta chain) under discussion was sequenced for a study of beta chain features in type 1 diabetes (dated by TCRdb to about 2018). General notes on the study: Patients and healthy donors did not differ in mean age, gender distribution, total cell number or subset yield. A total of roughly 98,000,000 sorted cells were examined across all samples, and RNA yield correlated strongly with the number of cells per subset. Whereas all 30 or so donors provided naive and central memory subsets, regulatory and stem cell-like memory subsets were isolated from just 8 patients and roughly 8 healthy donors. The study compared TCRB repertoires of sorted circulating CD4+ T cell subsets between recently diagnosed type 1 diabetes patients and matched healthy donors.

A single peripheral blood draw of about 116 mL on average was collected from each donor into heparinised tubes. A BD FACSAria II was used to sort naive, central memory, regulatory and stem cell-like memory CD4+ T cells with a panel that included CD45RO, CCR7, CD25, CD127, CD95 and CD27. A purity above 95% was achieved for all sorted populations. PBMCs were isolated right away by Lymphoprep density gradient centrifugation and were stained directly, without culture. So that batch effects would be minimized, each experiment stained and sorted samples in pairs, pairing one healthy donor with one patient. The High Capacity cDNA Reverse Transcription Kit was used to reverse transcribe all of the isolated RNA, meaning that expressed TCRB transcripts were what got sequenced. Deep immunoSEQ sequencing was performed on naive, central memory and regulatory T cell samples, with an average of around 3.4 million total reads per sample. Sorted cells were lysed in RLT buffer and RNA was extracted with DNase-treated RNeasy Micro or Mini kits, depending on cell number. To prevent cross-contamination, every cell subset was processed on its own, while patient and healthy donor samples were processed together. The immunoSEQ multiplex PCR was used to amplify TCRB sequences from cDNA, yielding 87-bp fragments that span the CDR3 region. The amplicons were sequenced using the Illumina HiSeq platform. As for the original processing: Synthetic template baselines were used to correct PCR bias computationally, reads within Hamming distance 2 were collapsed, and singletons that could not be merged were discarded. Reads were aligned to IMGT to assign V, D and J genes, CDR3 length, and insertions or deletions at six rearrangement sites. Within each subset, clonotype counts were normalized to the number of sorted cells before true diversity and Gini coefficients were calculated with the tcR R package. The overlap coefficient, calculated on TCRB nucleotide sequences, was used to quantify repertoire sharing. As a proxy for the pre-selection repertoire, out-of-frame TCRB sequences from naive cells were analyzed. This is the immuneACCESS table as TCRdb keeps it, with only in-frame sequences that have V and J called. A part of the clones is gone; compared with another copy, unresolved V genes explain less than half, and the rest is unexplained. The V and J calls and the clone size are those of that table, but D and trimming were determined from the DNA. This sample gives hundreds of thousands of clones in total; roughly 13% of them show up just once. The top ten clones comprise 0.017% of the sample.

Its CDR3 holds 12 amino acids, cysteine through phenylalanine. The DNA shown is the 36-base CDR3, in frame from base 1. CDR1 and CDR2 were assigned from the germline V gene (reference sequence) as SEHNR and FQNEAQ. The V end loses 4 bases and the J end loses 6 bases, and a stretch of 10 bases separates them. On this clone: The antigen it binds to is not known. No much larger clone is present one base from it, and per-base qualities are unavailable.

The paper as a whole reports these results and caveats: PCR might favor shorter templates, but patient and control samples were amplified and corrected together, so any skew would affect both groups equally. Only small numbers of individuals were included in the HLA sub-analyses, which left unresolved whether HLA type had any influence on TCRB rearrangement. Sequencing cDNA rather than genomic DNA could over-represent highly expressing activated cells, although activation and CD3 levels did not differ between groups. Patients with type 1 diabetes made fewer insertions and deleted more nucleotides at VDJ recombination sites, implying thymic rearrangement abnormalities. Naive, central memory and regulatory TCRB repertoires appeared more similar among patients than among healthy donors. In all four CD4+ subsets, TCRB CDR3 length was moderately but significantly shorter in type 1 diabetes patients.

The V gene is TRBV7-9 and the J gene is TRBJ2-7; tentative D gene TRBD1, with 5 bases matching. Sequenced input: naive CD4+ T cells from blood. The cell subset or site label here, explained by the study, means: true naive CD4+ T cells. This receptor was identified in a man between 18 and 35 years old in good health. The CDR3 corresponds to CASSSQGGEQYF. The bases are TGTGCCAGCAGCTCTCAGGGTGGCGAGCAGTACTTC.